Below, 9 T cell receptor beta chains from the same sample are listed, as sequenced in a study of blood T cell repertoires in COVID-19. Using immunoSEQ multiplex PCR, the repertoire was profiled, and TCRdb retains in-frame clones only, with some absent. The table has about 88,000 clones, 90% seen once. Material: peripheral blood. The origin of the receptors is a man aged 55 to 70 with acute or convalescent COVID-19.

The gene calls are TRBV2 and TRBJ1-1, with 7 bases aligning to TRBD1. Germline V gene data show CDR1 as SNHLY and CDR2 as FYNNEI. The CDR3 spans 14 residues. Trimming cost V 8 bases and J 0 bases; bases outside gene matches: 6. For the CDR3, the DNA is TGTGCCAGCGGGAGACAGGGTTTGAACACTGAAGCTTTCTTT. This codes for CASGRQGLNTEAFF.

The V and J genes are TRBV7-8 and TRBJ1-2; 8 bases are a match to TRBD1. The trim removed 5 bases at V and 5 bases at J, leaving 19 bases unmatched. The CDR3 consists of 18 residues. The germline CDR1 and CDR2 sequences are SGHVS and FQNEAQ. The CDR3 loop is CASSPGPGGAGGPYGYTF. CDR3 coding DNA: TGTGCCAGCAGCCCGGGACCGGGGGGCGCAGGGGGCCCGTATGGCTACACCTTC.

The chain couples TRBV27 to TRBJ2-3; 8 nucleotides agree with TRBD1. Germline V gene data show CDR1 as MNHEY and CDR2 as SMNVEV (reference sequence). The V segment lost 6 bases and the J segment 3 bases; nucleotides outside the gene matches: 8. This CDR3 has 15 amino acids. In DNA form, the CDR3 reads TGTGCCAGCAGGGCCCCGGGACAGGTAACAGATACGCAGTATTTT. As protein: CASRAPGQVTDTQYF.

The rearrangement links TRBV7-2 to TRBJ1-2; tentatively, D is TRBD1 (5 bases). Germline-derived CDR1 and CDR2 are SGHTA and FQGNSA. V lost 4 bases, J lost 5 bases, and 11 bases lay in between. The CDR3 covers 13 residues. DNA for the CDR3: TGTGCCAGCAGCTCGGGCAGGGAATATGGCTACACCTTC. It translates to CASSSGREYGYTF. The full variable domain, rest sourced from reference TRBV7-2 and TRBJ1-2, is GAGVSQSPSNKVTEKGKDVELRCDPISGHTALYWYRQSLGQGLEFLIYFQGNSAPDKSGLPSDRFSAERTGGSVSTLTIQRTQQEDSAVYLCASSSGREYGYTFGSGTRLTVV.

V is TRBV11-1 and J is TRBJ2-7; D perhaps matches TRBD2 (5 bases). The CDR3 sequence is 15 residues long. The germline CDR1 and CDR2 sequences are SGHAT and FQDESV (reference sequence). V was clipped by 2 bases and J by 2 bases, with 13 bases between them. The CDR3 reads CASSLSTGIAYEQYF. The CDR3 coding sequence is TGTGCCAGCAGCTTATCGACCGGGATAGCCTACGAGCAGTACTTC. The whole variable domain, filled in from reference TRBV11-1 and TRBJ2-7, reads EAEVAQSPRYKITEKSQAVAFWCDPISGHATLYWYRQILGQGPELLVQFQDESVVDDSQLPKDRFSAERLKGVDSTLKIQPAELGDSAMYLCASSLSTGIAYEQYFGPGTRLTVT.

V usage is TRBV11-3 and J usage is TRBJ2-5, with D possibly TRBD1 on 7 matching bases. Germline CDR1 SGHNT, CDR2 YENEEA. V lost 4 bases and J lost 1, with 22 bases in between. This CDR3 contains 18 residues. CDR3 sequence (DNA): TGTGCCAGCAGCTGGGGGGCCGGGACAGAGGGCCCCCAAGAGACCCAGTACTTC. This codes for CASSWGAGTEGPQETQYF.

The J gene is TRBJ1-1, the V gene TRBV18; 8 bases align to TRBD1. Trimming cost V 3 bases and J 0 bases; bases outside gene matches: 9. The CDR3 is made up of 17 amino acids. Looked up from germline, CDR1 is KGHSH and CDR2 is LQKENI. The CDR3 coding sequence is TGTGCCAGCTCACCTATAGGGACAGGATTAATGAACACTGAAGCTTTCTTT. Its translation: CASSPIGTGLMNTEAFF.

This chain links TRBV7-9 with TRBJ2-4; possibly TRBD1 for D (6 bases). Trimming removed 5 bases from V and 0 bases from J, with 11 bases in between. The CDR3 sequence is 15 residues long. Germline V gene lookup returns CDR1 SEHNR and CDR2 FQNEAQ (reference sequence). The CDR3 protein is CASSPDRLAKNIQYF. The CDR3 nucleotides are TGTGCCAGCAGCCCGGACAGACTAGCCAAAAACATTCAGTACTTC. The complete variable domain, with remaining parts taken from reference TRBV7-9 and TRBJ2-4, reads DTGVSQNPRHKITKRGQNVTFRCDPISEHNRLYWYRQTLGQGPEFLTYFQNEAQLEKSRLLSDRFSAERPKGSFSTLEIQRTEQGDSAMYLCASSPDRLAKNIQYFGAGTRLSVL.

The chain employs TRBV6-4 and TRBJ1-5; D remains ambiguous. The germline V gene encodes CDR1 MRHNA and CDR2 SNTAGT. CDR3 size: 14 residues. Between the trimmed V and J ends, which lost 6 bases and 6 bases, there was a span of 15 bases. The CDR3 is CASSATPRGQPQHF. Here the CDR3 DNA reads TGTGCCAGCAGCGCGACACCGCGGGGTCAGCCCCAGCATTTT.